This T cell receptor beta chain was observed in a study of vaccination and CD4 T cells after COVID-19. Study-level background: Convalescent patients gave post-COVID blood a median about 100 days post-diagnosis, range 35 to 161.

This clonotype was counted only a few times. The antigen remains unidentified. Treatment meaning: approximately nine-day PBMC culture with coronavirus spike peptide pools or control peptides (ViraFEST assay). This CDR3 is built from 16 residues. Germline CDR1 and CDR2: GTSNPN and SVGIG (reference sequence). Trimming stripped 1 base from V and 7 bases from J, with 22 bases between. The Oncomine TCR Beta short-read assay was applied to DNA of cultured CD4+ T cells. TCRdb re-analysed the PCR reads in MiXCR, keeping a single row per CDR3 protein. The sample shows about 8,700 distinct CDR3 sequences, 55% to 70% of them seen only once.

The sequence was obtained from a human donor who had recovered from COVID-19. V and J are TRBV30 and TRBJ1-2; D perhaps matches TRBD1 (5 bases). The sequenced sample was CD4+ T cells from blood, cultured in vitro. CDR3 bases: TGTGCCTGGAGTGAAAGGGGCGCATTCGTAACTCGTGGCTACACCTTC. This gives the protein CAWSERGAFVTRGYTF.